This T cell receptor beta chain was profiled in a study of identical twins. Study results and limitations: Partly confounded zero-insertion analyses could result from invariant MAIT and iNKT cells. Insertions ran lower in abundant cord blood beta clonotypes, though not in memory repertoires.

After template switching added a universal primer site, the resulting cDNA carried unique molecular identifiers. MiXCR, applied by TCRdb to the 5' RACE reads, yields one record per CDR3 protein. This sample has about 470,000 distinct CDR3 sequences, with roughly a quarter found just once. V dropped 8 bases and J dropped 3 bases, with 13 bases sitting between them. The CDR3 is 14 amino acids. Germline V CDR1 and CDR2: SNHLY, FYNNEI. This clonotype was observed at least ten times. Its target is not known. These sequences were also reported in another study, on T cells expressing NK-cell markers.

The chain links TRBV2 to TRBJ1-4; D remains unclear. This TCR derives from a woman under 30 in good health. What was sequenced was CD4+ T cells sorted from blood. CDR3 DNA: TGTGCCAGCGGTAGGGTGGCGGCTAATGAAAAACTGTTTTTT. It encodes CASGRVAANEKLFF.